This T cell receptor (beta chain) derives from a study of blood T cells in healthy people across ages. Study-level points and caveats: Getting older went along with TCR beta diversity per million T cells dropping roughly linearly. It was not possible, with unsorted PBMCs, to conclusively compare naive and antigen-experienced cells.

The second PCR ran 7 to 11 cycles with a sample-barcoded 5' primer and J-beta primers. Each cDNA was tagged by a template-switch adaptor containing 12 random nucleotides. Paired-end reads containing CDR3 totaled no fewer than 2.5 million for each sample. TCRdb analysed the 5' RACE reads with MiXCR anew, one entry per CDR3 protein. Here the sample spans about 670,000 distinct CDR3 sequences, over 40% being singletons. About this clonotype: Its antigen is currently unknown.

V was trimmed by 5 bases and J by 15 bases, leaving 20 bases between them. This CDR3 comprises 12 residues. The germline gives CDR1 DFQATT, CDR2 SNEGSKA (reference sequence). V gene TRBV20-1 combines with J gene TRBJ2-1, with TRBD1 as a possible D gene (5 bases). The sample consisted of blood. This receptor was obtained from a woman of 80 years or more in good health. Here the CDR3 reads CSAGATGSSGFF. The CDR3 DNA reads TGCAGTGCTGGGGCAACTGGTAGCTCGGGGTTCTTC.